A selection of T cell receptor beta chains follows, all from one sample in a study of CXCR3-negative and CXCR3-positive naive CD8 T cells. TCRdb reprocessed the 5' RACE reads, with one entry per CDR3 protein and no DNA. With under 150,000 distinct CDR3 sequences in the sample, the ten largest clones hold about 0.27%. The sequenced material came from naive CXCR3+ CD8+ T cells from blood. The receptor source for this set is a human donor in good health. Some clones in this sample may be carry-over from other donors' samples. Both conserved end residues are part of each CDR3. The order of the fields is J gene, V gene, CDR3 protein.

TRBJ2-7 | TRBV7-9 | CANSPGLAGGWQSYEQYF
TRBJ2-7 | TRBV29-1 | CSVEDSETGVDEQYF
TRBJ1-1 | TRBV29-1 | CSVGGTSNTEAFF
TRBJ2-5 | TRBV4-1 | CASSQVGGRSGLYQETQYF
TRBJ1-1 | TRBV7-9 | CASSPLVANTEAFF
TRBJ2-1 | TRBV15 | CATSGNRGSYNEQFF
TRBJ2-2 | TRBV7-6 | CASRDTAAGELFF
TRBJ2-2 | TRBV21-1 | CASSQGVRNTGELFF
TRBJ2-2 | TRBV28 | CASSLYSVRGFTGELFF
TRBJ1-6 | TRBV4-3 | CASSQEGGAQGWPLHF
TRBJ1-6 | TRBV12-3/TRBV12-4 | CASSPPNSPLHF
TRBJ2-1 | TRBV29-1 | CSVDKDYNEQFF
TRBJ2-7 | TRBV29-1 | CSVYWGNEQYF
TRBJ1-1 | TRBV11-2 | CASSRHSNTEAFF
TRBJ2-1 | TRBV6-5 | CATSSGGANEQFF
TRBJ2-5 | TRBV5-1 | CSSSLRTGGIGETQYF
TRBJ1-2 | TRBV7-9 | CASSLAVGDRRYGYTF
TRBJ2-3 | TRBV29-1 | CSVGGTGETSTDTQYF
TRBJ2-1 | TRBV27 | CAGRAAPGGYNEQFF
TRBJ2-1 | TRBV19 | CASSIPTSGSFYEQFF
TRBJ2-5 | TRBV7-8 | CASSLASGLAMETQYF
TRBJ2-7 | TRBV2 | CASSDGSSYEQYF
TRBJ2-7 | TRBV29-1 | CSVVRGDYEQYF
TRBJ2-7 | TRBV3-1 | CASSLQSGGSYEQYF
TRBJ2-7 | TRBV29-1 | CSVEETGRPYEQYF
TRBJ1-4 | TRBV9 | CASSAGQPGEKLFF
TRBJ2-1 | TRBV7-8 | CASSFTAGGFNEQFF
TRBJ1-2 | TRBV11-2 | CASSRGVYGYTF
TRBJ2-7 | TRBV7-2 | CASSSASYEQYF
TRBJ2-1 | TRBV20-1 | CSARDPLEAASYNEQFF
TRBJ2-1 | TRBV7-6 | CASSLTLAGGPAEQFF
TRBJ2-7 | TRBV29-1 | CSVSRAEEQYF
TRBJ1-4 | TRBV18 | CASSPRKSGEKLFF
TRBJ2-7 | TRBV15 | CATSRTRIPYEQYF
TRBJ2-5 | TRBV4-3 | CASSQLYDRGEETQYF
TRBJ2-5 | TRBV28 | CATSTGGVSGETQYF
TRBJ2-2 | TRBV24-1 | CATSEDLAGGSTGELFF
TRBJ2-2 | TRBV7-6 | CASSLAGGGELFF
TRBJ2-7 | TRBV29-1 | CSVEAGTSGGAYEQYF
TRBJ2-7 | TRBV20-1 | CSARVAASYEQYF